Shown below are 13 T cell receptor beta chains from a single sample sequenced in a study of OX40 agonist ivuxolimab in advanced cancers. The table came from immunoSEQ multiplex PCR; TCRdb's copy has only in-frame clones and leaves some out. The data contain fewer than 65,000 clones, around 79% of them singletons. The source material was CD4+ or CD8+ T cells sorted from blood, sampled in a trial of the OX40 agonist ivuxolimab. These receptor sequences come from an adult with an advanced solid tumor such as melanoma, head and neck, liver or kidney cancer.

This clone was counted between two and nine times. The gene calls are TRBV4-3 and TRBJ1-1; no definite D call. Germline lookup yields CDR1 LGHNA and CDR2 YSLEER. The V end lost 2 bases, the J end lost 4 bases, and 14 bases lay between the germline ends. This CDR3 has 15 amino acids. The CDR3 DNA follows: TGCGCCAGCAGCCAAAAAGGACTGGGTAGCACTGAAGCTTTCTTT. Its protein is CASSQKGLGSTEAFF.

The rearrangement joins TRBV6-6 to TRBJ1-1, with D possibly being TRBD1 (6 bases). The CDR3 runs to 16 residues. Germline V gives CDR1 MNHNY, CDR2 SVGAGI (reference sequence). Trimming took off 6 bases at V and 2 bases at J, with 19 bases between the two ends. CDR3 sequence reads: CASSPAGQLINTEAFF. CDR3 in DNA: TGTGCCAGCAGCCCCGCGGGACAATTAATAAACACTGAAGCTTTCTTT.

The chain carries TRBV5-1 and TRBJ2-1; D not certain. The CDR3 has 14 residues. Trimming took 5 bases from V and 8 from J, leaving 17 bases between them. Germline V gene lookup returns CDR1 SGHRS and CDR2 YFSETQ. CDR3 in DNA: TGCGCCAGCAGTGATGGGGATTTTTACGATGAGCAGTTCTTC. As protein: CASSDGDFYDEQFF.

This chain connects TRBV7-2 to TRBJ2-7; 7 nucleotides match TRBD2. Per the germline V gene, CDR1 is SGHTA and CDR2 is FQGNSA. J lost 3 bases, V lost 6 bases, and 5 bases had no gene match. The CDR3 has 13 residues. Written as DNA, the CDR3 is TGTGCCAGCAGGCCTAGCGGAGACTACGAGCAGTACTTC. This translates into CASRPSGDYEQYF.

This sequence joins TRBV6-6 and TRBJ1-2, with TRBD1 matching 7 bases. CDR1 and CDR2 from the germline V gene are MNHNY and SVGAGI (reference sequence). The V and J ends lost 7 bases and 4 bases, in that order; junction bases with no gene match: 12. The CDR3 has 15 amino acids. CDR3 bases: TGTGCCAGCACCCGCGAGGGGGCTAATGTCTATGGCTACACCTTC. Residues: CASTREGANVYGYTF.

This chain connects TRBV19 to TRBJ1-2; D uncertain. Germline V CDR1 and CDR2: LNHDA, SQIVND (reference sequence). The length of the CDR3 is 14 residues. Trimming shortened V by 1 base and J by 7 bases, and 13 bases separated the two germline ends. DNA of the CDR3: TGTGCCAGTAGTATAGTTAATCGCGGGAGTGGCTACACCTTC. Translating it yields CASSIVNRGSGYTF.

This chain uses TRBV7-9 with TRBJ2-1; D may be TRBD2 (5 bases). The germline V gene has CDR1 SEHNR and CDR2 FQNEAQ (reference sequence). Trimming stripped 5 bases from V and 8 bases from J, with 19 bases between. The CDR3 runs 15 residues. The CDR3 here is CASSKSGESPYEQFF. In DNA, the CDR3 is TGTGCCAGCAGCAAAAGCGGTGAGTCTCCCTATGAGCAGTTCTTC. Filled out from reference TRBV7-9 and TRBJ2-1, the complete variable domain reads DTGVSQNPRHKITKRGQNVTFRCDPISEHNRLYWYRQTLGQGPEFLTYFQNEAQLEKSRLLSDRFSAERPKGSFSTLEIQRTEQGDSAMYLCASSKSGESPYEQFFGPGTRLTVL.

The V call is TRBV4-3, the J call TRBJ2-1; TRBD2 matches 7 bases. From germline, CDR1 is LGHNA and CDR2 YSLEER. The CDR3 has 19 residues. V lost 1 base and J lost 0; bases outside the gene matches: 12. CDR3 in amino acids: CASSQGVSIGGSSYNEQFF. CDR3 coding DNA: TGCGCCAGCAGCCAAGGAGTCAGCATTGGCGGGAGCTCCTACAATGAGCAGTTCTTC.

This chain connects TRBV5-4 to TRBJ1-6; D might be TRBD1 (5 bases). V dropped 4 bases and J dropped 0 bases, with 8 bases sitting between them. The length of the CDR3 is 15 residues. Germline V gene data show CDR1 as SGHNT and CDR2 as YYREEE (reference sequence). CDR3 residues: CASSVDSSYNSPLHF. Here the CDR3 DNA reads TGTGCCAGCAGCGTCGACAGCTCCTATAATTCACCCCTCCACTTT.

This chain joins TRBV5-6 and TRBJ2-7; 8 bases agree with TRBD2. V lost 4 bases and J lost 0; bases outside the gene matches: 6. CDR1 and CDR2 from the germline V gene are SGHDT and YYEEEE. This CDR3 is built from 15 residues. CDR3 protein: CASSRRGVSSYEQYF. Here the CDR3 DNA reads TGTGCCAGCAGCAGGCGGGGGGTCAGCTCCTACGAGCAGTACTTC.

V and J are TRBV28 and TRBJ1-5; 10 bases align to TRBD1. V lost 4 bases and J lost 5; bases outside the gene matches: 5. This CDR3 has 15 residues. Germline values: CDR1 MDHEN, CDR2 SYDVKM. CDR3 coding DNA: TGTGCCAGCAGTTCGTCCGGGACAGGGGATCAGCCCCAGCATTTT. Its translation: CASSSSGTGDQPQHF.

V is TRBV28 and J is TRBJ2-7; D uncertain. Germline V gene lookup returns CDR1 MDHEN and CDR2 SYDVKM. V was pared by 3 bases and J by 0 bases, with 6 bases between. The CDR3 extends over 13 amino acids. CDR3 region: CASSLPNSYEQYF. The CDR3, as DNA: TGTGCCAGCAGTTTGCCTAACTCCTACGAGCAGTACTTC.

The table lists this clone with a count of one. This sequence joins TRBV18 and TRBJ2-1, with 14 bases that match TRBD2. The CDR3 extends over 18 amino acids. The V segment lost 5 bases and the J segment 7 bases; nucleotides outside the gene matches: 13. Germline V gene lookup returns CDR1 KGHSH and CDR2 LQKENI. The CDR3 is CASSASRGTSGRSNEQFF. The CDR3, as DNA: TGTGCCAGCTCAGCCTCGAGGGGGACTAGCGGGAGATCTAATGAGCAGTTCTTC.